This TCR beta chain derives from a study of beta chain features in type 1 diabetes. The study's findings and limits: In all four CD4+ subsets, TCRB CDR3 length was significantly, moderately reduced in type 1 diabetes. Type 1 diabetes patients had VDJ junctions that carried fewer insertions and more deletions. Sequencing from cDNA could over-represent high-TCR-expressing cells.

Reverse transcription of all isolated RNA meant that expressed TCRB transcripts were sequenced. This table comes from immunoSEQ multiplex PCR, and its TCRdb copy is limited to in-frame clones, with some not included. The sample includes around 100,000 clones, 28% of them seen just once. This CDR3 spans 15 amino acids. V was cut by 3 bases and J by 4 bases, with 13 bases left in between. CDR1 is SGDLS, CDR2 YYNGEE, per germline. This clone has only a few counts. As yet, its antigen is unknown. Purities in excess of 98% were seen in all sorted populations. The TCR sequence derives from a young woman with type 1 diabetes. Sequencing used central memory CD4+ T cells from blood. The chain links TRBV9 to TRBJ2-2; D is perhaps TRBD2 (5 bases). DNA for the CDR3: TGTGCCAGCAGCGCAGACACTAGTCGCACCGGGGAGCTGTTTTTT. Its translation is CASSADTSRTGELFF. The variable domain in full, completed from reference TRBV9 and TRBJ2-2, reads DSGVTQTPKHLITATGQRVTLRCSPRSGDLSVYWYQQSLDQGLQFLIQYYNGEERAKGNILERFSAQQFPDLHSELNLSSLELGDSALYFCASSADTSRTGELFFGEGSRLTVL.